The rows below give T cell receptor beta chains drawn from one sample of a study of blood T cell repertoires in COVID-19. Method: immunoSEQ multiplex PCR; TCRdb's copy keeps in-frame clones and lacks some. The data show hundreds of thousands of clones, around nine tenths seen once. The source material was peripheral blood. The receptors come from a man between 65 and 85 years old with acute or convalescent COVID-19. Each CDR3 is given with its conserved first and last residue. D genes are given only for firm matches. Clone size is given for some rows only: seen once, a few or many times, or a class if the clone is expanded.

J gene | D gene | clone size | V gene | CDR3 DNA | CDR3 protein
TRBJ1-4 | - | few | TRBV19 | TGTGCCAGTAGTATATTCGGAAAACTGTTTTTT | CASSIFGKLFF
TRBJ2-1 | - | - | TRBV3-1/TRBV3-2 | TGTGCCAGCAGCCAAGGGGGCGTGGGCTACAATGAGCAGTTCTTC | CASSQGGVGYNEQFF
TRBJ2-1 | TRBD1 | - | TRBV19 | TGTGCCAGTAGTATGGAAGGGGGCCTCTACAATGAGCAGTTCTTC | CASSMEGGLYNEQFF
TRBJ2-1 | TRBD2 | - | TRBV13 | TGTGCCAGCAGCTTAGGGACCCCGGCGGGGGGGCCGGGGAAGCAGTTCTTC | CASSLGTPAGGPGKQFF
TRBJ2-5 | TRBD2 | - | TRBV11-2 | TGTGCCAGCAGCTTAGATTGGGCCGCGGGGGACCAGTACTTC | CASSLDWAAGDQYF
TRBJ2-1 | - | - | TRBV29-1 | TGCAGCGTTGGGGGGGGCGCCCGCAATGAGCAGTTCTTC | CSVGGGARNEQFF
TRBJ1-2 | - | - | TRBV30 | TGTGCCTGGACTACCAATATGGGGGGGGCAGGCTATGGCTACACCTTC | CAWTTNMGGAGYGYTF
TRBJ2-1 | - | - | TRBV18 | TGTGCCAGCTCACCACCAAACGGGAGAAATGAGCAGTTCTTC | CASSPPNGRNEQFF
TRBJ1-2 | - | - | TRBV7-9 | TGTGCCAGCAGCTTAGCGTCCAGGGAAGGCTACACCTTC | CASSLASREGYTF
TRBJ1-2 | - | few | TRBV6-6 | TGTGCCAGCAGTTACCAGGCAGACTATGGCTACACCTTC | CASSYQADYGYTF
TRBJ2-2 | TRBD2 | - | TRBV3-1/TRBV3-2 | TGTGCCAGCAGCCATGCCGGACTAGCGGGAGAAACCGGGGAGCTGTTTTTT | CASSHAGLAGETGELFF
TRBJ1-1 | TRBD1 | - | TRBV19 | TGTGCCAGTAGCGCCGGGACAGAGAACACTGAAGCTTTCTTT | CASSAGTENTEAFF
TRBJ1-1 | - | few | TRBV2 | TGTGCCAGCAGTGAAACAGGGTACACTGAAGCTTTCTTT | CASSETGYTEAFF
TRBJ2-3 | TRBD2 | - | TRBV28 | TGTGCCAGCAGTACTAGCGGGGGGGCCGCAGATACGCAGTATTTT | CASSTSGGAADTQYF
TRBJ2-2 | - | - | TRBV7-2 | TGTGCCAGCAGTTCCACGAGCGCCGGGGAGCTGTTTTTT | CASSSTSAGELFF
TRBJ2-1 | - | - | TRBV3-1/TRBV3-2 | TGTGCCAGCAGCCAAGGTTCGGGACTCCGCGTATTCAATGAGCAGTTCTTC | CASSQGSGLRVFNEQFF
TRBJ2-7 | - | once | TRBV2 | TGTGCCAGCAGCGGGTATAACGAGCAGTACTTC | CASSGYNEQYF
TRBJ2-7 | - | - | TRBV15 | TGTGCCACCAGCAGAGAAGTAGGGAGTGTCAACGAGCAGTACTTC | CATSREVGSVNEQYF
TRBJ2-1 | TRBD2 | - | TRBV5-6 | TGTGCCAGCAGCCGTATAGCGGGGCGCTCTTACAATGAGCAGTTCTTC | CASSRIAGRSYNEQFF
TRBJ1-1 | - | - | TRBV30 | TGTGCCCAGGGATGGATGAACACTGAAGCTTTCTTT | CAQGWMNTEAFF
TRBJ1-1 | - | - | TRBV28 | TGTGCCAGCAGAATCCCGGGTTTCACTGAAGCTTTCTTT | CASRIPGFTEAFF
TRBJ2-3 | - | - | TRBV4-3 | TGCGCCAGCAGCCAAGGACCCGGGTTGACAGATACGCAGTATTTT | CASSQGPGLTDTQYF
TRBJ2-5 | - | few | TRBV3-1/TRBV3-2 | TGTGCCAGCAGCCACTGGGAGAGGGAGACCCAGTACTTC | CASSHWERETQYF
TRBJ2-5 | TRBD2 | - | TRBV5-1 | TGCGCCAGCAGCTTGAGGACTAGCGGGGGGGCCGAGACCCAGTACTTC | CASSLRTSGGAETQYF
TRBJ2-1 | TRBD2 | - | TRBV4-2 | TGTGCCAGCAGCCAGCGGTCCTCTAGCGGGGCCTTGGATGAGCAGTTCTTC | CASSQRSSSGALDEQFF
TRBJ1-6 | TRBD1 | - | TRBV4-2 | TGTGCCAGCAGCCAAGAGGGGACAGGGTATCTTTCCTATAATTCACCCCTCCACTTT | CASSQEGTGYLSYNSPLHF
TRBJ1-1 | - | once | TRBV28 | TGTGCCAGCAGTCCAGGCGACAGGAGGAACACTGAAGCTTTCTTT | CASSPGDRRNTEAFF
TRBJ2-5 | - | few | TRBV28 | TGTGCCAGCAGACAACAGGGTATGGAGACCCAGTACTTC | CASRQQGMETQYF
TRBJ1-3 | - | - | TRBV11-2 | TGTGCCAGCAGCTTACAGGGTATTGGATTTGGAAACACCATATATTTT | CASSLQGIGFGNTIYF
TRBJ2-1 | TRBD2 | - | TRBV19 | TGTGCCAGTTCTCTAGCGGGGAGAATTCGCAATGAGCAGTTCTTC | CASSLAGRIRNEQFF
TRBJ1-6 | TRBD1 | few | TRBV6-5 | TGTGCCAGCAGTCGACAGGGGAATAATTCACCCCTCCACTTT | CASSRQGNNSPLHF
TRBJ2-4 | - | - | TRBV28 | TGTGCCAGCCGGTCCCCTGGACAGGGAGGGGACATTCAGTACTTC | CASRSPGQGGDIQYF
TRBJ1-5 | - | - | TRBV6-2/TRBV6-3 | TGTGCCAGCAGCTGGACAGTTAATCAGCCCCAGCATTTT | CASSWTVNQPQHF
TRBJ1-3 | TRBD1 | - | TRBV28 | TGTGCCAGTTCGCAGGGGGCGAGAAACACCATATATTTT | CASSQGARNTIYF